This T cell receptor (beta chain) was sequenced during a study of identical twins. TCRdb re-analysed the 5' RACE reads in MiXCR, keeping a single row per CDR3 protein. The sample has 600,000 to 800,000 distinct CDR3 sequences; around 21% are singletons. The CDR3 sequence is 16 residues long. Germline-derived CDR1 and CDR2 are SGHRS and YFSETQ. The V end lost 1 base, the J end lost 0 bases, and 14 bases lay between the germline ends. This sample also belongs to another study, concerning T cells expressing NK-cell markers. That publication notes: Sorted T-cell subsets CD3+CD56+NKG2C+, CD3+CD56+NKG2C- and CD3+CD56-NKG2C+ were TCR beta-sequenced. Dominant NKG2C+ clonotypes were found to form roughly 1.0-7.5% of CD8+ T cells in over five donors.

This receptor was taken from a woman aged 18-35 years in good health. The sample comprised PBMCs. V gene TRBV5-1 combines with J gene TRBJ2-7, with D possibly TRBD2 on 7 matching bases. This CDR3 is CASSLYRGAPSYEQYF. CDR3 DNA sequence: TGCGCCAGCAGCTTGTATCGGGGGGCCCCCTCCTACGAGCAGTACTTC.